The 29 T cell receptor beta chains reported below all come from one sample, sequenced in a study of tumor-infiltrating lymphocytes in glioblastoma multiforme. TCR beta libraries were built from RNA through three nested multiplex PCR rounds using modified ARM-PCR. TCRdb ran MiXCR on the multiplex PCR reads and lists one entry per CDR3 protein. The profile shows 15,000 to 20,000 distinct CDR3 sequences, roughly 64% of them singletons. The sample was peripheral blood. The source is a male donor with glioblastoma.

This clonotype was detected only once. The chain carries TRBV11-2 and TRBJ2-3, with 9 nucleotides matching TRBD2. The V gene end was trimmed by 3 bases and the J gene end by 4 bases; junction bases not matched to a gene: 8. The CDR3 consists of 16 residues. Germline CDR1 is SGHAT and CDR2 is FQNNGV. CDR3 protein: CASSFGLAMVADTQYF. Written as DNA, the CDR3 is TGTGCCAGCAGCTTCGGACTAGCGATGGTCGCAGATACGCAGTATTTT.

This clonotype has only a few counts. The CDR3 nucleotides are TGCAGCACTCGAGACGTGAGCTCCCATAATGAGCAGTTCTTC. This encodes CSTRDVSSHNEQFF. This chain connects TRBV29-1 to TRBJ2-1, with no clear D. V was shortened by 8 bases and J by 7 bases, with 21 bases between the two germline ends. The CDR3 sequence is 14 residues long. Germline assignment: CDR1 SQVTM and CDR2 ANQGSEA.

A word on this clonotype: At one end, the junction sequence differs from germline, possibly due to a read error. The chain links TRBV6-5 to TRBJ1-2; D may be TRBD1 (5 bases). Germline CDR1 is MNHEY and CDR2 is SVGAGI. This CDR3 spans 13 amino acids. The CDR3 loop reads CASSHPTTDGCIF. In nucleotides, the CDR3 is TGTGCCAGCAGCCACCCCACGACAGATGGCTGCATCTTC.

About this clonotype: One junction end does not reproduce the germline sequence, and a read error may be involved. This CDR3 reads CASSDGQGSFGEQYF. The CDR3 bases are TGTGCCAGCAGTGACGGACAGGGTTCTTTCGGGGAGCAGTACTTT. The genes are TRBV6-6 and TRBJ2-7; 8 positions match TRBD1. CDR3 length equals 15 residues. Germline V gives CDR1 MNHNY, CDR2 SVGAGI (reference sequence).

The rearrangement joins TRBV7-2 to TRBJ1-3, with D unclear. The CDR3 contains 13 residues. The germline V gene has CDR1 SGHTA and CDR2 FQGNSA. Trimming took 5 bases from V and 4 from J, leaving 9 bases between them. CDR3 sequence: CASSAHVGNTIYF. CDR3 in DNA: TGTGCCAGCAGCGCCCATGTAGGAAACACCATATATTTT.

Regarding this clonotype: A much bigger clone sits one base away, suggesting this may be a read error. The CDR3 sequence is CAWGAGLSGNTIYF. The CDR3 nucleotides are TGTGCCTGGGGTGCGGGGCTTAGTGGAAACACCATATATTTT. The chain uses TRBV30 and TRBJ1-3, with a tentative D call TRBD1 (5 bases). The CDR3 loop spans 14 amino acids. V gave up 5 bases and J gave up 3 bases, with 14 bases separating them. Germline loops: CDR1 GTSNPN, CDR2 SVGIG (reference sequence).

This clonotype occurred once. The V gene is TRBV11-2, the J gene TRBJ2-1; D gene unclear. There are 16 residues in the CDR3. The germline CDR1 and CDR2 sequences are SGHAT and FQNNGV. V lost 6 bases and J lost 0, with 15 bases in between. The CDR3 spells CASSQSLRHSYNEQFF. CDR3 sequence (DNA): TGTGCCAGCAGTCAAAGTCTGCGACACTCCTACAATGAGCAGTTCTTC.

This clonotype is a singleton in its sample. A much larger clone lies a single base off, so this may be a read error. This sequence joins TRBV28 and TRBJ1-4; maybe TRBD1 (6 bases). The germline V and J ends were trimmed by 6 bases and 7 bases, with 15 bases remaining between them. The CDR3 covers 14 residues. The germline gives CDR1 MDHEN, CDR2 SYDVKM. CDR3 residues: CASRRKRGAEKLFF. CDR3 DNA: TGTGCCAGCAGAAGAAAGAGGGGGGCTGAAAAACTGTTTTTT.

By its share, this clonotype is medium-sized. The chain links TRBV29-1 to TRBJ2-2; D is perhaps TRBD2 (5 bases). The CDR3 sequence is 15 residues long. Germline V gene data show CDR1 as SQVTM and CDR2 as ANQGSEA. The V end lost 4 bases, the J end lost 6 bases, and 18 bases lay between the germline ends. CDR3 in DNA: TGCAGCGTTGGTCCTAGCCATGGTGGGGCCGGGGAGCTGTTTTTT. Protein product: CSVGPSHGGAGELFF.

The V call is TRBV20-1, the J call TRBJ1-2, with D perhaps TRBD1 (6 bases). Trimming shortened V by 5 bases and J by 4 bases, and 11 bases separated the two germline ends. There are 12 residues in the CDR3. In germline, CDR1 is DFQATT, CDR2 SNEGSKA (reference sequence). The DNA for the CDR3 is TGCAGTGCTGGCGGGACAATCTATGGCTACACCTTC. It specifies CSAGGTIYGYTF.

The chain recombines TRBV11-1 with TRBJ2-7; 7 nucleotides align to TRBD2. With V trimmed by 3 bases and J by 2 bases, 7 bases remained unmatched. The germline V gene encodes CDR1 SGHAT and CDR2 FQDESV (reference sequence). The CDR3 spans 15 residues. The CDR3 bases are TGTGCCAGCAGCTTTATAGCGGGTGATACCTACGAGCAGTACTTC. Its protein product is CASSFIAGDTYEQYF.

This clonotype was counted at least ten times. The J gene is TRBJ2-2, the V gene TRBV20-1; 8 positions agree with TRBD2. The CDR3 totals 14 residues. CDR1 is DFQATT and CDR2 is SNEGSKA in the germline V gene (reference sequence). J was trimmed by 1 base and V by 3 bases; bases with no gene match: 1. This CDR3 reads CSARLAGNTGELFF. The CDR3 bases are TGCAGTGCTAGGCTAGCGGGGAACACCGGGGAGCTGTTTTTT.

This clonotype was seen repeatedly, ten times or more. The chain uses TRBV20-1 and TRBJ1-5; D ambiguous. Germline V gives CDR1 DFQATT, CDR2 SNEGSKA (reference sequence). The CDR3 has 13 residues. Trimming left V 3 bases short and J 2 bases short, with 8 bases between. The CDR3 nucleotides read TGCAGTGCTAGGACATACGGCAATCAGCCCCAGCATTTT. Translating it yields CSARTYGNQPQHF.

The V call is TRBV11-2, the J call TRBJ2-2; D call uncertain. The germline V and J ends were trimmed by 7 bases and 2 bases, with 29 bases remaining between them. CDR3 size: 20 residues. The germline CDR1 and CDR2 sequences are SGHAT and FQNNGV. The CDR3 DNA sequence: TGTGCCAGCACCCGCTCATTCGGCCAAGGGATAGCTGTAAACACCGGGGAGCTGTTTTTT. Translation gives CASTRSFGQGIAVNTGELFF.

Ten or more counts support this clonotype. The rearrangement links TRBV20-1 to TRBJ2-1, with D perhaps matching TRBD2 (5 bases). The CDR3 has 16 residues. Per germline, CDR1 DFQATT and CDR2 SNEGSKA (reference sequence). The V end lost 2 bases, the J end lost 3 bases, and 17 bases lay between the germline ends. CDR3 DNA sequence: TGCAGTGCTAGAACGGGGTTGCGGGTGTTCTACAATGAGCAGTTCTTC. Translating it yields CSARTGLRVFYNEQFF.

This clonotype was picked up a small number of times. This rearrangement joins TRBV2 to TRBJ2-1; D is uncertain. The V gene lost 4 bases and the J gene lost 8 bases, with 9 bases spanning the gap. This CDR3 spans 12 amino acids. Germline CDR1 is SNHLY and CDR2 is FYNNEI. The CDR3 region is CASSANWDEQFF. CDR3 DNA sequence: TGTGCCAGCAGTGCGAACTGGGATGAGCAGTTCTTC. Based on the CDR3 plus reference TRBV2 and TRBJ2-1, the full variable domain is EPEVTQTPSHQVTQMGQEVILRCVPISNHLYFYWYRQILGQKVEFLVSFYNNEISEKSEIFDDQFSVERPDGSNFTLKIRSTKLEDSAMYFCASSANWDEQFFGPGTRLTVL.

Comments on this clonotype: In this CDR3 the conserved last residue, phenylalanine or tryptophan, is missing, so a read error is likely. The gene calls are TRBV30 and TRBJ2-2; D unresolved. Trimming removed 4 bases from V and 1 base from J, with 7 bases in between. This CDR3 contains 13 residues. Germline CDR1 reads GTSNPN; CDR2 reads SVGIG (reference sequence). The CDR3 coding sequence is TGTGCCTGGACTAACAGGAACACCGGGGAGCTGTTTTTG. It translates to CAWTNRNTGELFL.

This chain joins TRBV11-3 and TRBJ2-1; TRBD2 aligns across 8 bases. The CDR3 is 13 residues long. The V gene end was trimmed by 10 bases and the J gene end by 9 bases; junction bases not matched to a gene: 11. Per germline, CDR1 SGHNT and CDR2 YENEEA. CDR3 in DNA: TGTGCCATCAGATCGGGGGGGGAGGGTGAGCAGTTCTTC. Translated: CAIRSGGEGEQFF. The complete variable domain, with remaining parts taken from reference TRBV11-3 and TRBJ2-1, reads EAGVVQSPRYKIIEKKQPVAFWCNPISGHNTLYWYLQNLGQGPELLIRYENEEAVDDSQLPKDRFSAERLKGVDSTLKIQPAELGDSAVYLCAIRSGGEGEQFFGPGTRLTVL.

This clonotype came up many times. The chain is built from TRBV11-2 and TRBJ2-3; D unresolved. V lost 5 bases to trimming and J lost 6 bases, with 6 bases between them. The CDR3 consists of 11 residues. Per the germline V gene, CDR1 is SGHAT and CDR2 is FQNNGV. The CDR3, as DNA: TGTGCCAGCAGCCACACGGATACGCAGTATTTT. This encodes CASSHTDTQYF.

Worth noting for this clonotype: A much larger clone lies a single base off, so this may be a read error. V gene TRBV5-1 combines with J gene TRBJ2-5, with D perhaps being TRBD1 or TRBD2 (5 bases each). CDR1 is SGHRS, CDR2 YFSETQ, per germline. V lost 7 bases to trimming and J lost 9 bases, with 22 bases between them. The CDR3 runs to 14 residues. The CDR3 DNA sequence: TGCGCCAGCGAAGTAGGGACCGCGGAGGAGGCCCAGTACTTC. It is translated as CASEVGTAEEAQYF.

The V and J genes are TRBV13 and TRBJ2-3; the match to TRBD2 covers 9 bases. V lost 3 bases and J lost 6; bases outside the gene matches: 7. This CDR3 region has 15 residues. Germline V gene lookup returns CDR1 PRHDT and CDR2 FYEKMQ (reference sequence). The CDR3 region is CASSFKRGARDTQYF. CDR3 bases: TGTGCCAGCAGCTTCAAGCGGGGGGCAAGGGATACGCAGTATTTT.

With regard to this clonotype: The CDR3 carries no conserved terminal phenylalanine or tryptophan, so it likely arises from a read error. The V call is TRBV11-2, the J call TRBJ2-6; 7 bases line up with TRBD1. Germline CDR1 and CDR2: SGHAT and FQNNGV. There are 16 residues in the CDR3. CDR3 DNA: TGTACCAGCAGCTTAGGGCAGGGGGATGGGGCCAACGTCCTGACTCTC. Its translation is CTSSLGQGDGANVLTL.

Regarding this clonotype: One end of the junction fails to match germline, which may point to a read error. The genes are TRBV13 and TRBJ2-7, with a tentative D call TRBD2 (6 bases). Germline V lookup: CDR1 PRHDT, CDR2 FYEKMQ (reference sequence). CDR3 length: 17 residues. The CDR3, as DNA: TGTGCCGGCAGCTTAGCGGATACTAACAACCACCCGTCCGAGCAGTACTTC. Residues: CAGSLADTNNHPSEQYF.

A word on this clonotype: Sequence at one end of the junction differs from germline and may be a read error. The rearrangement joins TRBV11-1 to TRBJ1-2; D ambiguous. The CDR3 extends over 13 amino acids. Germline CDR1 reads SGHAT; CDR2 reads FQDESV (reference sequence). CDR3 sequence reads: CASSLMPYYGYIF. The DNA for the CDR3 is TGTGCCAGCAGCTTAATGCCATACTATGGTTACATCTTC.

This clonotype came up many times. The final CDR3 position lacks the conserved phenylalanine or tryptophan, pointing to a likely read error. V is TRBV6-1 and J is TRBJ1-1; D is possibly TRBD1 (5 bases). Per the germline V gene, CDR1 is MNHNS and CDR2 is SASEGT. This CDR3 contains 13 residues. Between the trimmed V and J ends, which lost 7 bases and 8 bases, there was a span of 17 bases. DNA for the CDR3: TGTGCCAGCACCCCTCCCCAGGGAATCGAAGCTTTCTCT. This sequence encodes CASTPPQGIEAFS.

This clonotype appeared many times. The V gene is TRBV20-1, the J gene TRBJ2-1; 10 bases are a match to TRBD2. The ends lost 3 bases at V and 8 bases at J; junction bases unmatched: 10. Germline-derived CDR1 and CDR2 are DFQATT and SNEGSKA (reference sequence). The CDR3 is made up of 15 amino acids. The DNA of the CDR3 is TGCAGTGCTAGTGTCAGACTAGCGGGTATTGATGAGCAGTTCTTC. Translation: CSASVRLAGIDEQFF.

This clonotype was counted at least ten times. The rearrangement links TRBV4-3 to TRBJ1-4; D uncertain. The CDR3 is 15 residues long. The V gene lost 3 bases and the J gene lost 4 bases, with 12 bases spanning the gap. Germline V gene data show CDR1 as LGHNA and CDR2 as YSLEER. The CDR3, as DNA: TGCGCCAGCAGCCATTCAACAGCGAGTAATGAAAAACTGTTTTTT. Encoded protein: CASSHSTASNEKLFF.

Comment on this clonotype: A read error is likely, as this CDR3 ends without the conserved phenylalanine or tryptophan. J is TRBJ2-6 and V is TRBV11-2; possible D gene TRBD1, 5 bases. Per germline, CDR1 SGHAT and CDR2 FQNNGV. The ends were cut back, 5 bases at V and 2 bases at J, with 7 bases in the middle. The CDR3 extends over 14 amino acids. The CDR3 nucleotides are TGTGCCAGCAGCCTCAGGGCTGGGGCCAACGTCCTGACTCTC. It is translated as CASSLRAGANVLTL.

The chain couples TRBV19 to TRBJ1-2; 7 bases match TRBD1. The CDR3 is made up of 14 amino acids. Germline-derived CDR1 and CDR2 are LNHDA and SQIVND (reference sequence). The junction had 8 bases not matched to a gene; V was cut back by 6 bases and J by 4 bases. CDR3 residues: CASRATGIGYGYTF. In nucleotides, the CDR3 is TGTGCCAGTAGGGCGACAGGGATCGGCTATGGCTACACCTTC.